The T cell receptor (beta chain) under discussion was sequenced for a study of blood T cells in healthy people across ages. Across the whole study: Every two T cells gave about one barcoded beta molecule via template switching.

Alongside a J-beta primer mix, a sample-barcoded 5' primer served in a second PCR lasting about 7 to 11 cycles. Per sample, CDR3-containing paired-end reads numbered at least 3 million. TCRdb re-called the 5' RACE reads through MiXCR, storing one row per CDR3 protein. The sample carries about 1.5 million distinct CDR3 sequences, around 39% recorded once. This clonotype was seen a handful of times. Germline V gives CDR1 MNHEY, CDR2 SVGAGI. The CDR3 sequence is 12 residues long. The V end lost 5 bases, the J end lost 9 bases, and 11 bases lay between the germline ends. J is TRBJ2-1 and V is TRBV6-5; D call uncertain. The sequenced material came from blood. This sequence was found in a woman aged 18-35 years in good health. The CDR3 is CASSPPAAEQFF. CDR3 nucleotide sequence: TGTGCCAGCAGTCCGCCGGCGGCTGAGCAGTTCTTC.